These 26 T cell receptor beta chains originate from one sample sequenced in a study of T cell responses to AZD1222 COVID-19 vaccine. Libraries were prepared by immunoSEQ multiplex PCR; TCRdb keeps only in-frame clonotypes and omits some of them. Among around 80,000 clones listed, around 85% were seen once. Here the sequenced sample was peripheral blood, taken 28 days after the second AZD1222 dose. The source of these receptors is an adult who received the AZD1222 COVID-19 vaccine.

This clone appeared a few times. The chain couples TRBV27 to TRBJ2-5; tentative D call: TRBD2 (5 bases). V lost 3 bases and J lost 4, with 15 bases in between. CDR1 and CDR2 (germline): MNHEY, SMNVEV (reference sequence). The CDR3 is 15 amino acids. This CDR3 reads CASSLGSGWRETQYF. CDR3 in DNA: TGTGCCAGCAGTTTGGGGTCGGGGTGGAGAGAGACCCAGTACTTC.

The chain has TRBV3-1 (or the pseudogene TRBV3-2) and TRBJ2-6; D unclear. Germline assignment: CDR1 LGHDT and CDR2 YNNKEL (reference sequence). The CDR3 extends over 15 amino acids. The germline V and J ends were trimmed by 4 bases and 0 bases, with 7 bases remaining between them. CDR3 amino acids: CASSLQYSGANVLTF. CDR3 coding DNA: TGTGCCAGCAGCCTCCAATACTCTGGGGCCAACGTCCTGACTTTC.

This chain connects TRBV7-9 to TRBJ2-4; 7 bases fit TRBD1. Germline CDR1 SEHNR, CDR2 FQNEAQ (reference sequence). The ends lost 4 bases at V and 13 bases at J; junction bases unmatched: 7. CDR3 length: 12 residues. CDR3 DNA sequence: TGTGCCAGCAGCTCCCTTTCGGGACAGCAGTACTTC. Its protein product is CASSSLSGQQYF. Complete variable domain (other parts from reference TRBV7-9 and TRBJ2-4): DTGVSQNPRHKITKRGQNVTFRCDPISEHNRLYWYRQTLGQGPEFLTYFQNEAQLEKSRLLSDRFSAERPKGSFSTLEIQRTEQGDSAMYLCASSSLSGQQYFGAGTRLSVL.

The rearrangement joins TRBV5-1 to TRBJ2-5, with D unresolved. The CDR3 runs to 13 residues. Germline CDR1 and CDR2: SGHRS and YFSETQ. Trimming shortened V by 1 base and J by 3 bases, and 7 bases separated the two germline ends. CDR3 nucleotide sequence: TGCGCCAGCAGCTTGAGTCCGGAAGAGACCCAGTACTTC. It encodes CASSLSPEETQYF.

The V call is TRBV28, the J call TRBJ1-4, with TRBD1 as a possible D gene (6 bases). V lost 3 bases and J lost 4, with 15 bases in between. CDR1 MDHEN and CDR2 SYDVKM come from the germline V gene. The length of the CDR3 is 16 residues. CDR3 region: CASSLGTPFLNEKLFF. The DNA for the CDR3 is TGTGCCAGCAGTTTGGGGACACCTTTCCTTAATGAAAAACTGTTTTTT.

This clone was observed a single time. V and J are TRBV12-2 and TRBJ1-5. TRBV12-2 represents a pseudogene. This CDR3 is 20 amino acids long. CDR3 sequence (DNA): TGTGCAAGTCGCCCCCTCAACCCGGGACGGATCCCTTATAGCAATCAGCCCCAGCATTTT. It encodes CASRPLNPGRIPYSNQPQHF.

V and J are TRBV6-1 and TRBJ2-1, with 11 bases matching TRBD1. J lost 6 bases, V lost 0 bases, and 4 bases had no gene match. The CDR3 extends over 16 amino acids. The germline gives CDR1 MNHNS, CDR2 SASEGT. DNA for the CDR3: TGTGCCAGCAGTGAAGCATCCGGGACAGGGGGCAATGAGCAGTTCTTC. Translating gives CASSEASGTGGNEQFF.

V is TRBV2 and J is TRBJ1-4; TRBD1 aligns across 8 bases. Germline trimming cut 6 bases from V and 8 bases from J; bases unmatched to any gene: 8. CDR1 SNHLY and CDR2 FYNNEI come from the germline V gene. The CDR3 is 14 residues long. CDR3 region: CASRRQGSGEKLFF. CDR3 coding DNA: TGTGCCAGCAGGAGACAGGGGAGTGGGGAAAAACTGTTTTTT.

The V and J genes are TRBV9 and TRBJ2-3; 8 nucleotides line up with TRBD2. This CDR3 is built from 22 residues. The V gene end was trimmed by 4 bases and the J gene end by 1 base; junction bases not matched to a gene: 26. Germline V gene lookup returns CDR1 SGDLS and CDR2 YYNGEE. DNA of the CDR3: TGTGCCAGCAGCCCTGATCCCCCTATTTTAGCGGGGTTGGCCGTAGGCACAGATACGCAGTATTTT. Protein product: CASSPDPPILAGLAVGTDTQYF.

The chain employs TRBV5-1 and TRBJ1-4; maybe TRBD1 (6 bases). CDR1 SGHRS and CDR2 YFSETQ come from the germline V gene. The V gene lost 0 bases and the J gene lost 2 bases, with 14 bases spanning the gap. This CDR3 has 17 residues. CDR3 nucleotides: TGCGCCAGCAGCTTGGGCAGGGGAGCCTCGACTAATGAAAAACTGTTTTTT. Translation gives CASSLGRGASTNEKLFF. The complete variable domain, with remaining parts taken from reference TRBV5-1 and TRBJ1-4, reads KAGVTQTPRYLIKTRGQQVTLSCSPISGHRSVSWYQQTPGQGLQFLFEYFSETQRNKGNFPGRFSGRQFSNSRSEMNVSTLELGDSALYLCASSLGRGASTNEKLFFGSGTQLSVL.

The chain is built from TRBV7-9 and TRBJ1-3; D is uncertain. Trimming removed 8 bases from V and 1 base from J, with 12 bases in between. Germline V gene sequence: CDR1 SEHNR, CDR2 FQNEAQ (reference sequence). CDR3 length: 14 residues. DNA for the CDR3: TGTGCCAGCGAAGGACCTCCGTCTGGAAACACCATATATTTT. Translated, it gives CASEGPPSGNTIYF.

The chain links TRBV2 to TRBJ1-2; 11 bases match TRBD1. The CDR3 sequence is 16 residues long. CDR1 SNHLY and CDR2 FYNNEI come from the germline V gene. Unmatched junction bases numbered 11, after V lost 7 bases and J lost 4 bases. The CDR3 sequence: CASTPDRGRTFYGYTF. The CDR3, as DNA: TGTGCCAGCACCCCGGACAGGGGGCGGACTTTCTATGGCTACACCTTC. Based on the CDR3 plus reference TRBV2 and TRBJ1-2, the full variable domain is EPEVTQTPSHQVTQMGQEVILRCVPISNHLYFYWYRQILGQKVEFLVSFYNNEISEKSEIFDDQFSVERPDGSNFTLKIRSTKLEDSAMYFCASTPDRGRTFYGYTFGSGTRLTVV.

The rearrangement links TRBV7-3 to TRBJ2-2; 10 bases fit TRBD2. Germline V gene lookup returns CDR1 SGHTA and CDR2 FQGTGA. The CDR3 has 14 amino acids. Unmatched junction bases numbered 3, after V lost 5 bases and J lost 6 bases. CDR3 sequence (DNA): TGTGCCAGCAGCACACTAGCGGGGTCCGGGGAGCTGTTTTTT. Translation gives CASSTLAGSGELFF.

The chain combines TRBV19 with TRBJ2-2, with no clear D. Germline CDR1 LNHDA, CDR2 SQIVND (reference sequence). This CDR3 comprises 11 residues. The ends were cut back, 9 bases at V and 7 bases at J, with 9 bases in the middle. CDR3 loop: CASRNGGELFF. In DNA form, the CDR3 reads TGTGCCAGCCGTAACGGCGGGGAGCTGTTTTTT.

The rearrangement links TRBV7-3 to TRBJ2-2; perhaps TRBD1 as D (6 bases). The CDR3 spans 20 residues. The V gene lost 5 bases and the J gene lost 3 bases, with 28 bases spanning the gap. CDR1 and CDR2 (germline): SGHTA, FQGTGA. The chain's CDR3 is CASSLKPNRLMDSYTGELFF. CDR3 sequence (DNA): TGTGCCAGCAGCCTAAAGCCAAATCGATTGATGGACAGCTACACCGGGGAGCTGTTTTTT.

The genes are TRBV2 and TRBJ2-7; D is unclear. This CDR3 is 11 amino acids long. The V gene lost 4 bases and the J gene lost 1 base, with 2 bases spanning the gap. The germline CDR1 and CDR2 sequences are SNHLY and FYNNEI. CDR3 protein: CASSVSYEQYF. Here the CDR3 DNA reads TGTGCCAGCAGTGTTTCCTACGAGCAGTACTTC.

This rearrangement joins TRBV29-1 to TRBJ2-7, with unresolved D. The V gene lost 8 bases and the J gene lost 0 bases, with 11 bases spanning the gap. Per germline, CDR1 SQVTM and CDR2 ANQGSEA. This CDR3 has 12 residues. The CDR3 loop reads CSTPTLSYEQYF. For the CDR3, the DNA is TGCAGCACACCGACACTCTCCTACGAGCAGTACTTC.

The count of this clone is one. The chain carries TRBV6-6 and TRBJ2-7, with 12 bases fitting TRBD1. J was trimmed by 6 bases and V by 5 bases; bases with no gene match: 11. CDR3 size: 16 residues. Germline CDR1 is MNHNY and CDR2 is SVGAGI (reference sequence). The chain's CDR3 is CASSAFPGTGGGEQYF. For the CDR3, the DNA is TGTGCCAGCAGTGCATTTCCCGGGACAGGGGGCGGCGAGCAGTACTTC.

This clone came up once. Here the CDR3 DNA reads TGTGCCAGCACCCTTGGGGCAACTAATGAAAAACTGTTTTTT. It specifies CASTLGATNEKLFF. The chain carries TRBV7-9 and TRBJ1-4; no clear D. This CDR3 has 14 amino acids. Germline V gene sequence: CDR1 SEHNR, CDR2 FQNEAQ (reference sequence). The V gene lost 7 bases and the J gene lost 0 bases, with 9 bases spanning the gap.

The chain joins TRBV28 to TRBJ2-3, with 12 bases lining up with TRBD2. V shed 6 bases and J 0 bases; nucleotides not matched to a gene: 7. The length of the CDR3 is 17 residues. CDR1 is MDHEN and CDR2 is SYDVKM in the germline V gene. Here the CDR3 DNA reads TGTGCCAGCAGGATTCTGACTAGCGGGGGAAGCACAGATACGCAGTATTTT. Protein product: CASRILTSGGSTDTQYF.

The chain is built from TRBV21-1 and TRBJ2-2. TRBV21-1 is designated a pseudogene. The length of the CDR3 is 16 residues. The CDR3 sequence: CASSPTRRNYTGELFF. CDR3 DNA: TGTGCCAGCAGCCCCACAAGACGGAATTACACCGGGGAGCTGTTTTTT.

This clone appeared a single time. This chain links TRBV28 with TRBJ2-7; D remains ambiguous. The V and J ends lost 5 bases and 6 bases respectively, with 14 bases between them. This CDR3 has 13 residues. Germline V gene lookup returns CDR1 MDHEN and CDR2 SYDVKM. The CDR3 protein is CASSKTPRPEQYF. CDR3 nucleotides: TGTGCCAGCAGTAAAACCCCTCGGCCCGAGCAGTACTTC.

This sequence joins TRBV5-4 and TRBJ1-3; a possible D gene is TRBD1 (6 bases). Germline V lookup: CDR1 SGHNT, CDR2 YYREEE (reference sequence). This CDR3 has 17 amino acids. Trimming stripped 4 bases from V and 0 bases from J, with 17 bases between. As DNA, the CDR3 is TGTGCCAGCAGCCCGGGACCGGGACACAGCTCTGGAAACACCATATATTTT. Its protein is CASSPGPGHSSGNTIYF.

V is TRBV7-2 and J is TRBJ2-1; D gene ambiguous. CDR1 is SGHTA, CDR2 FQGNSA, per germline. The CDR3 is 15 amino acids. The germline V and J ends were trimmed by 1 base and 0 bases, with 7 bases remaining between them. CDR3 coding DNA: TGTGCCAGCAGCTTAGAGTCTAGCTCCTACAATGAGCAGTTCTTC. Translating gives CASSLESSSYNEQFF.

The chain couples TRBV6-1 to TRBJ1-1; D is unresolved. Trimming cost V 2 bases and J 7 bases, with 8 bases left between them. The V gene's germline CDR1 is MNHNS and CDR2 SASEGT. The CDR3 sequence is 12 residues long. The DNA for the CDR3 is TGTGCCAGCAGTGAAAATGGCTTTGAAGCTTTCTTT. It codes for CASSENGFEAFF.

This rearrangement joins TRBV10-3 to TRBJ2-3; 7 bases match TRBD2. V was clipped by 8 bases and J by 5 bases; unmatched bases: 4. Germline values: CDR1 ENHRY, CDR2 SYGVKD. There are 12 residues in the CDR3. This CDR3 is CAIGGGGDTQYF. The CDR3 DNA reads TGTGCCATCGGGGGGGGTGGAGATACGCAGTATTTT.